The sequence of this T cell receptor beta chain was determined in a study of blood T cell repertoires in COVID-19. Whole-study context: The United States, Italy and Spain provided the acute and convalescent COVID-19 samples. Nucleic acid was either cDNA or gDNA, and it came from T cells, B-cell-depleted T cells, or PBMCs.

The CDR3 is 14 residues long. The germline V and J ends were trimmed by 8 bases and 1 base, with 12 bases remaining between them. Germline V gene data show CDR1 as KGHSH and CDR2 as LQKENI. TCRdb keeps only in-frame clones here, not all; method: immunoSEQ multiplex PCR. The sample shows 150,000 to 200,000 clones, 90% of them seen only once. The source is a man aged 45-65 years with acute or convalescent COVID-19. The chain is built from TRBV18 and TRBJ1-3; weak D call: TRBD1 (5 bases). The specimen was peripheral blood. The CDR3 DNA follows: TGTGCCAGCCGCCTCGGGGGTTCTGGAAACACCATATATTTT. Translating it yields CASRLGGSGNTIYF.